The present T cell receptor beta chain was sequenced within a study of T cell responses to AZD1222 COVID-19 vaccine. Germline lookup yields CDR1 WNHNN and CDR2 SYGVQD (reference sequence). The V and J ends lost 3 bases and 7 bases, in that order; junction bases with no gene match: 7. The CDR3 extends over 15 amino acids. Points from the study as a whole: Spike-wide coverage was observed for vaccine-associated CD4 TCRs, with dominant responses at 160-218 and 743-854.

Comment on this clone: The antigen is undetermined.

The repertoire was sequenced with immunoSEQ multiplex PCR; TCRdb's copy has only in-frame clones and lacks some. This table has approximately 74,000 clones, roughly four fifths appearing once. This chain joins TRBV10-1 and TRBJ1-4, with 8 nucleotides matching TRBD1. The input for sequencing was peripheral blood, taken on day 0 of AZD1222 vaccination. The source is an adult in good health. The CDR3 nucleotides read TGCGCCAGCAGTGAATATGGGACAGGACGTGAAAAACTGTTTTTT. Translating gives CASSEYGTGREKLFF.